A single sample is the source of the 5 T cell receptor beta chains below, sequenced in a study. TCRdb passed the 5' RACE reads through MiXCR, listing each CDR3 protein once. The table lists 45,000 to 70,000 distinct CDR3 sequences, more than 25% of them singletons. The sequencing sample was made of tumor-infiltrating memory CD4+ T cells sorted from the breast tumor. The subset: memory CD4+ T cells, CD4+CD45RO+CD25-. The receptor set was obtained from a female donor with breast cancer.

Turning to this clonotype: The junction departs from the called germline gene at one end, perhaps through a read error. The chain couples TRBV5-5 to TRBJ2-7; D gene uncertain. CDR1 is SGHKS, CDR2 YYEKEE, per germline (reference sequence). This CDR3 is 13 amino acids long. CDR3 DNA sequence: TGTGCCGGCAGCTTGGGGATTGGGTACGAGCAGTACTTC. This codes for CAGSLGIGYEQYF.

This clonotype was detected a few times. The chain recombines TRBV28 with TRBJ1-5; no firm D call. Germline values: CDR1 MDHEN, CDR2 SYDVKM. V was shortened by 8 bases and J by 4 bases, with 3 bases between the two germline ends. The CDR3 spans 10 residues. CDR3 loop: CASSNQPQHF. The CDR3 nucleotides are TGTGCCAGCTCTAATCAGCCCCAGCATTTT.

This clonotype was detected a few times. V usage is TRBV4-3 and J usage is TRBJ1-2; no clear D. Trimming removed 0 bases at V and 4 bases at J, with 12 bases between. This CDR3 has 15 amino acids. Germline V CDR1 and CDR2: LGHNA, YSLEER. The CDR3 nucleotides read TGCGCCAGCAGCCAAGATCGCGCGGAAACCTATGGCTACACCTTC. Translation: CASSQDRAETYGYTF.

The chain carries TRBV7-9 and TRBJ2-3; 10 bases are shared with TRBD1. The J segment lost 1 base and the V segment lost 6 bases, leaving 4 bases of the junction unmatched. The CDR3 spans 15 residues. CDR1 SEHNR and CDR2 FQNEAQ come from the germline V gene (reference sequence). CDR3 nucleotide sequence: TGTGCCAGCAGAACCGGGACAGGGGGCACAGATACGCAGTATTTT. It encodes CASRTGTGGTDTQYF.

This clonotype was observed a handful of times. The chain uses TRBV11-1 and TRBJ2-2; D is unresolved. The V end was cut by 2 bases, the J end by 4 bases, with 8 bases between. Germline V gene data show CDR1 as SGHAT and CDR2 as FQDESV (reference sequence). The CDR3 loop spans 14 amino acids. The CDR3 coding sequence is TGTGCCAGCAGCTTATCGGAAGGCACCGGGGAGCTGTTTTTT. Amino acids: CASSLSEGTGELFF.